This T cell receptor beta chain derives from a study of shared clonotypes between healthy human individuals. Overall study: The study used three CD4 naive, three CD4 memory, two CD8 naive and one CD8 memory plate per donor. Study-wide results and caveats: The study's rarefaction showed incomplete sorted-subset sequencing despite large depth.

This clone occurred a few times. Its matching antigen is unknown. The V gene's germline CDR1 is SGHRS and CDR2 YFSETQ. J was trimmed by 3 bases and V by 3 bases; bases with no gene match: 5. CDR3 length: 14 residues. Genomic DNA from each subset was divided evenly over several immunoSEQ plates. Per sorted-subset replicate PCR, input was around 200 ng DNA, representing around 29,000 T cell genomes. Profiled with immunoSEQ multiplex PCR; TCRdb holds only in-frame clones, not every one. This table has about 1.1 million clones, around 78% appearing once. Sequenced material: memory CD4+ T cells from PBMCs. Subset noted: CD45RA-negative fraction. V usage is TRBV5-1 and J usage is TRBJ1-1; 7 bases fit TRBD1. This sequence originates from a man in his late teens or twenties in good health. Some clones in this sample may be carry-over from other donors' samples. The CDR3 DNA reads as TGCGCCAGCAGCTCGACAGGGAGTGACACTGAAGCTTTCTTT. The encoded protein is CASSSTGSDTEAFF.